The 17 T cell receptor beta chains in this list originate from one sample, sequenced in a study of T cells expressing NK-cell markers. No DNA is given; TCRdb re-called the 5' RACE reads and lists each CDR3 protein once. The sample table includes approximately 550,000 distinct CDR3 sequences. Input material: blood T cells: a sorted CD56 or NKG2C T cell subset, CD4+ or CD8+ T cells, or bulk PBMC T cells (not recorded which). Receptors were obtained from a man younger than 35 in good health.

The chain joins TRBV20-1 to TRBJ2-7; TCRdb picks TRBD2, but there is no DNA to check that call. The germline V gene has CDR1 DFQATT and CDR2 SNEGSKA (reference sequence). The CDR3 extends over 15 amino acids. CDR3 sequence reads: CSARLTSGRLYEQYF.

This CDR3 is CSARDLQGNDYGYTF. The genes are TRBV20-1 and TRBJ1-2. Germline V gives CDR1 DFQATT, CDR2 SNEGSKA (reference sequence). This CDR3 contains 15 residues.

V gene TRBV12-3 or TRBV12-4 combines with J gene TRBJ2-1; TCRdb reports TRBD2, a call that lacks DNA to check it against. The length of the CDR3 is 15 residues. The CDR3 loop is CASSLSASGVNEQFF.

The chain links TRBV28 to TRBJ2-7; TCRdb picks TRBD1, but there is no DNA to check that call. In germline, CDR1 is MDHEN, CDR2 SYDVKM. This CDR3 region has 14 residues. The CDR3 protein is CASINSGTQYEQYF.

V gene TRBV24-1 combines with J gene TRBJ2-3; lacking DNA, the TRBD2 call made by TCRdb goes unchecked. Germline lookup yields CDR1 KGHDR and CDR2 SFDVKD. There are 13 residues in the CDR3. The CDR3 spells CATRLAGMDTQYF.

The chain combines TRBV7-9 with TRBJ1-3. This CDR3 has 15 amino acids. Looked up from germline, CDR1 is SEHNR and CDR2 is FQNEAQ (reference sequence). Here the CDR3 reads CASSPQPLSGNTIYF.

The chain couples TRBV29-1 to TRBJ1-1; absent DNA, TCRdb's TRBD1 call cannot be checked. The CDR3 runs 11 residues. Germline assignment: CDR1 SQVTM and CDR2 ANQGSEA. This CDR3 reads CSAGAGVEAFF.

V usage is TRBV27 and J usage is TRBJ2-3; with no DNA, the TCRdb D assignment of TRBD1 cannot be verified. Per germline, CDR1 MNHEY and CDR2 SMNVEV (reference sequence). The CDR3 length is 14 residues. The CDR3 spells CASSLSRAADTQYF.

This chain's CDR3 is CASSVASSGANVLTF. This chain connects TRBV6-1 to TRBJ2-6. This CDR3 is built from 15 residues. Germline V lookup: CDR1 MNHNS, CDR2 SASEGT.

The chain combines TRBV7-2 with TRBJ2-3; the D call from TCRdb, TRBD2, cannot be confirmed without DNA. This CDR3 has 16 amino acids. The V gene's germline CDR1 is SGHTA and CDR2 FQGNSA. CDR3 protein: CASSWGWAESTDTQYF.

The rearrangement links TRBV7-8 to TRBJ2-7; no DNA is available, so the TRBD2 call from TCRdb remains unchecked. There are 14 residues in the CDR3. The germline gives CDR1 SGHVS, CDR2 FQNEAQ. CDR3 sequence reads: CASSRRETTYEQYF.

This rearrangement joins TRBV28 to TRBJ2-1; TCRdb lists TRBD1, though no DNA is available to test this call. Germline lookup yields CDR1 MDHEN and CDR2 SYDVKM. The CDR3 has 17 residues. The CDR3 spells CASSLGTGSGSYNEQFF.

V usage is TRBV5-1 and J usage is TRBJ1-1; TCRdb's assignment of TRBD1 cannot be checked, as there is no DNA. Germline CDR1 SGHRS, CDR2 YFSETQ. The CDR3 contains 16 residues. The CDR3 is CASSIGGGQAGAEAFF. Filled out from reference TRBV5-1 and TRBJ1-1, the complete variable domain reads KAGVTQTPRYLIKTRGQQVTLSCSPISGHRSVSWYQQTPGQGLQFLFEYFSETQRNKGNFPGRFSGRQFSNSRSEMNVSTLELGDSALYLCASSIGGGQAGAEAFFGQGTRLTVV.

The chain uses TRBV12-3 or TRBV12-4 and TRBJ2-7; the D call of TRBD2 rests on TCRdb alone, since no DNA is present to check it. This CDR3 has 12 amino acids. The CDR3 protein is CASSLTGTPKYF.

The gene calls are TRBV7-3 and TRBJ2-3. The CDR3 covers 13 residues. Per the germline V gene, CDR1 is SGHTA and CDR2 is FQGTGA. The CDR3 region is CASSYRLTDTQYF.

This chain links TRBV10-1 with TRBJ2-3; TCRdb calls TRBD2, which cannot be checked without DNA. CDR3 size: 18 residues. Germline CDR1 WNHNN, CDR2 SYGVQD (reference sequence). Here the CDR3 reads CASSESSGSLGSTDTQYF.

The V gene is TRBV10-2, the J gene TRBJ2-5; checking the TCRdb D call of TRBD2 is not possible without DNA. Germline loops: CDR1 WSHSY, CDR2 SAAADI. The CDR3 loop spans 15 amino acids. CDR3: CASRTSGVYQETQYF.